This is a list of T cell receptor beta chains from one sample in a study of identical twins. Each CDR3 protein gets one entry after TCRdb re-called the 5' RACE reads with MiXCR. The sample includes roughly 230,000 distinct CDR3 sequences, around 8.3% of them seen just once. The same sample was also used in a study of yellow fever vaccine responses in identical twins.

The sequenced material came from CD8+ T cells sorted from blood. Source of these receptors: a woman in her late teens or twenties in good health. CDR3s include the opening cysteine and the closing phenylalanine or tryptophan. D genes are given only for firm matches. Size is stated for part of the rows, as once, few or many counts, or as a class when the clone is expanded.

cdr3_length | j_call | v_call | clone_size | d_call | cdr3_nt | cdr3_aa
12 | TRBJ1-1 | TRBV29-1 | - | - | TGCAGCGTGATGGTGGTGAACACTGAAGCTTTCTTT | CSVMVVNTEAFF
16 | TRBJ2-4 | TRBV7-3 | - | - | TGTGCCAGCAGCTTAATGGGGGCTGGAGCCAAAAACATTCAGTACTTC | CASSLMGAGAKNIQYF
13 | TRBJ2-1 | TRBV5-1 | many | - | TGCGCCAGCAGCTTGGACCTTTGGAATGAGCAGTTCTTC | CASSLDLWNEQFF
16 | TRBJ2-1 | TRBV20-1 | many | TRBD2 | TGCAGTGCTAGCTCCCTAGCGGGGGGGTCCTACAATGAGCAGTTCTTC | CSASSLAGGSYNEQFF
17 | TRBJ2-7 | TRBV20-1 | few | TRBD2 | TGCAGTGCTAGAGATCTAACTAGCGGGAGACCAAGCTACGAGCAGTACTTC | CSARDLTSGRPSYEQYF
14 | TRBJ2-7 | TRBV20-1 | many | TRBD2 | TGCAGTGCTAGAGAGGGCGGGGGGATTCACGAGCAGTACTTC | CSAREGGGIHEQYF
18 | TRBJ2-1 | TRBV4-3 | - | - | TGCGCCAGCAGCCAAGATCTGAGCGGGTCGAGCTCCTACAATGAGCAGTTCTTC | CASSQDLSGSSSYNEQFF
16 | TRBJ2-2 | TRBV24-1 | many | TRBD2 | TGTGCCACCAGTGACCGACTAGCGGGAGGTGCCGGGGAGCTGTTTTTT | CATSDRLAGGAGELFF
15 | TRBJ2-7 | TRBV18 | - | TRBD1 | TGTGCCAGCTCACTCCCGGGACAGGGGGTTAACGAGCAGTACTTC | CASSLPGQGVNEQYF
16 | TRBJ1-2 | TRBV27 | many | TRBD1 | TGTGCCAGCAGTTTGGCAGGACAGGGAGATTACTATGGCTACACCTTC | CASSLAGQGDYYGYTF
20 | TRBJ2-7 | TRBV3-1 | - | TRBD2 | TGTGCCAGCAGCCAAGTGGAGGCCGGTACGGCGGGGGGGATCTCCTACGAGCAGTACTTC | CASSQVEAGTAGGISYEQYF
14 | TRBJ2-1 | TRBV27 | few | TRBD1 | TGTGCCAGCAGGGGACAGGGGGCTGGCAATGAGCAGTTCTTC | CASRGQGAGNEQFF
14 | TRBJ2-1 | TRBV25-1 | many | - | TGTGCCAGCAGTCAGGACCGTACACACAATGAGCAGTTCTTC | CASSQDRTHNEQFF
15 | TRBJ2-3 | TRBV7-2 | many | TRBD2 | TGTGCCAGCAGCTTAGAGCTAGCGGGAGCAGATACGCAGTATTTT | CASSLELAGADTQYF
15 | TRBJ2-3 | TRBV12-3/TRBV12-4 | - | - | TGTGCCAGCAGTTTTCCCCAAGACGGCACAGATACGCAGTATTTT | CASSFPQDGTDTQYF